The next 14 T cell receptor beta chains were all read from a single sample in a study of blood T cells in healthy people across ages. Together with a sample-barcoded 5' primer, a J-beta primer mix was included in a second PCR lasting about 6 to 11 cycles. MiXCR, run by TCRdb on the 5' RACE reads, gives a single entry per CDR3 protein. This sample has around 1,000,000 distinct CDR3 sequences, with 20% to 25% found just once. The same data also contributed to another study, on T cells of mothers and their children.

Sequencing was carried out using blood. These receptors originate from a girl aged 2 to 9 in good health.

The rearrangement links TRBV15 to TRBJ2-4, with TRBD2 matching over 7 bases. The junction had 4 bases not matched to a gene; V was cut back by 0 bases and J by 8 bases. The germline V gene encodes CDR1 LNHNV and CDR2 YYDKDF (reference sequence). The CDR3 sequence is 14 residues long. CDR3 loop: CATSREGGRDIQYF. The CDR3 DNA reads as TGTGCCACCAGCAGAGAGGGAGGGAGGGACATTCAGTACTTC.

The CDR3 sequence: CASREAIGERETQYF. The CDR3 nucleotides read TGTGCCAGCAGGGAGGCGATAGGGGAAAGGGAGACCCAGTACTTC. This chain joins TRBV28 and TRBJ2-5; D is tentatively TRBD1 or TRBD2 (5 bases each). V lost 6 bases and J 5 bases, leaving 19 bases between the germline ends. Germline CDR1 MDHEN, CDR2 SYDVKM. This CDR3 is built from 15 residues.

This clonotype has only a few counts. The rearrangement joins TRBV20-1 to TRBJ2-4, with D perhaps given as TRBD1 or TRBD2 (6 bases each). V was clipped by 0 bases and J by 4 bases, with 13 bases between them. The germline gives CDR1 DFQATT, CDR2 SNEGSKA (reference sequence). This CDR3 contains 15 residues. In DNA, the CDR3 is TGCAGTGCTAGAGAAGGGGGGAAATTTAAAAACATTCAGTACTTC. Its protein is CSAREGGKFKNIQYF.

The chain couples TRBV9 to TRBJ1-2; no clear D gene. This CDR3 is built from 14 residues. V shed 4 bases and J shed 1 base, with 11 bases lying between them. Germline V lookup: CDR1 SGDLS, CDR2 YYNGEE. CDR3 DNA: TGTGCCAGCAGCCCCCCTGGCAGTAACTATGGCTACACCTTC. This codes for CASSPPGSNYGYTF.

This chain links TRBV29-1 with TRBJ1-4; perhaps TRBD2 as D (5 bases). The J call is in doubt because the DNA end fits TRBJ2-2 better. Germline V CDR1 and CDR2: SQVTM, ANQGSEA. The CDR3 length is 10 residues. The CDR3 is CSVIREELFF. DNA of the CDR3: TGCAGCGTGATACGGGAGGAGCTGTTTTTT.

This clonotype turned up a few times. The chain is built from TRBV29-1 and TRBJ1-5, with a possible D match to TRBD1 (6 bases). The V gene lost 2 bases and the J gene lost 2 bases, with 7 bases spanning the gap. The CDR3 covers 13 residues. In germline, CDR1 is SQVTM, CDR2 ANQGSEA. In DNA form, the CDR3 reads TGCAGCGTTGAAACAGGGCGCAATCAGCCCCAGCATTTT. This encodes CSVETGRNQPQHF.

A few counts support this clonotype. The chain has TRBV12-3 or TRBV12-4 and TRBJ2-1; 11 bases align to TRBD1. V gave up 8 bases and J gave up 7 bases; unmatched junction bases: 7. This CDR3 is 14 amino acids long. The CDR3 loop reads CASRGQGAWNEQFF. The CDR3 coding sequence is TGTGCCAGCCGCGGACAGGGGGCATGGAATGAGCAGTTCTTC.

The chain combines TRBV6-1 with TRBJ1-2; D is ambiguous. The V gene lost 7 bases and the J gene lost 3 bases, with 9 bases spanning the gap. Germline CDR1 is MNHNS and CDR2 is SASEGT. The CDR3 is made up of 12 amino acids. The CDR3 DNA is TGTGCCAGCAACGGGCCTCACTATGGCTACACCTTC. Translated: CASNGPHYGYTF.

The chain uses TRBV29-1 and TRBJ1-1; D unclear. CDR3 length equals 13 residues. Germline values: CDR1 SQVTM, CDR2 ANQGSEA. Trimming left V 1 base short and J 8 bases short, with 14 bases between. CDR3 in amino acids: CSVEVRRSSEAFF. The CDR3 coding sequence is TGCAGCGTTGAAGTACGCAGATCTTCCGAAGCTTTCTTT.

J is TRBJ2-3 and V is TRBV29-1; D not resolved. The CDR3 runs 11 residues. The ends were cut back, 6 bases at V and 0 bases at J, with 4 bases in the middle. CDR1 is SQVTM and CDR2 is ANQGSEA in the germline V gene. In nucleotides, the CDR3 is TGCAGCGTGAAGAGCACAGATACGCAGTATTTT. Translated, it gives CSVKSTDTQYF.

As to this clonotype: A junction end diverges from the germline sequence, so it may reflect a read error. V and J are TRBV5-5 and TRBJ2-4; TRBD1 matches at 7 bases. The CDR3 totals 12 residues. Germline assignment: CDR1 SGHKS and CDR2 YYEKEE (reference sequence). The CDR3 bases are TGTGCCAGCAACCTAGGGACCGGGACAGTGAACTTC. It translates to CASNLGTGTVNF.

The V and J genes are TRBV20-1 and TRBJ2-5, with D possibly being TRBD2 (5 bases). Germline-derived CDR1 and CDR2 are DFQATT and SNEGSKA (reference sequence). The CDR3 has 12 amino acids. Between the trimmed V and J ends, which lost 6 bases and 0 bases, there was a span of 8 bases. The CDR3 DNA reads TGCAGTGCCTGGGAGCACCAAGAGACCCAGTACTTC. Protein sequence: CSAWEHQETQYF.

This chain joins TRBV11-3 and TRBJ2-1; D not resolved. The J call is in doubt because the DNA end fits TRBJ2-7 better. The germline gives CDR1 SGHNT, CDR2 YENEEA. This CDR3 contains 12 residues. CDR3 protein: CASSRGGDEQYF. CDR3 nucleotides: TGTGCCAGCAGCCGAGGCGGCGACGAGCAGTACTTC.

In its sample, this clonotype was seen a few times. The CDR3 here is CASTNPRDGIQYF. CDR3 DNA sequence: TGTGCCAGCACCAATCCGAGGGATGGGATTCAGTACTTC. The V gene is TRBV6-6, the J gene TRBJ2-4, with D perhaps TRBD2 (5 bases). Germline V gene sequence: CDR1 MNHNY, CDR2 SVGAGI (reference sequence). Trimming cost V 7 bases and J 10 bases, with 17 bases left between them. CDR3 length equals 13 residues.